This T cell receptor (beta chain) comes out of a study of T cell changes during pregnancy in multiple sclerosis. Here immunoSEQ multiplex PCR was the method, and the copy in TCRdb shows in-frame clones only, minus some. In the table there are some 16,000 clones, almost 85% of which are singletons. This clonotype was obtained from a female donor in good health, enrolled as a control in a pregnancy study. This material consisted of CD8+ T cells from peripheral blood mononuclear cells, taken in the second trimester of pregnancy.

In DNA, the CDR3 is TGCGCCAGCAGCCCCCGCGGAGGGATCCAAGAGACCCAGTACTTC. Residues: CASSPRGGIQETQYF. This rearrangement joins TRBV4-3 to TRBJ2-5, with a possible D match to TRBD2 (6 bases). The CDR3 spans 15 residues. V was pared by 4 bases and J by 1 base, with 13 bases between. CDR1 and CDR2 from the germline V gene are LGHNA and YSLEER.